The subject of this entry is one TCR beta chain. In this sample, this clonotype turned up a few times. It lacks a known antigen. No base qualities exist here, and no much larger clone lies one base off it. Graves' hyperthyroidism was defined as stable when no progression to ophthalmopathy occurred over 18 months of follow-up. The hyperthyroidism patients were between 18 and 65 years old and newly diagnosed, with a disease duration of less than 2 months. Patients with uncontrolled infections, other autoimmune diseases, pregnancy or lactation were excluded. Diagnoses relied on clinical symptoms, serum thyroxine and TRAb, thyroid ultrasound and orbital computed tomography. Ficoll-Paque density gradient centrifugation was used to isolate PBMCs from about 10 ml of fresh peripheral blood. Total RNA was extracted with Trizol reagent, and quality was checked on an Agilent 2100 Bioanalyzer. This sample was taken from a study of T cells in Graves' hyperthyroidism and ophthalmopathy (dated by TCRdb to about 2019). The study in broad terms: Peripheral blood samples were taken at initial diagnosis, before any treatment was given. In addition, the study compared T-cell repertoires in thyroid tissue and in blood from roughly six Graves' hyperthyroidism patients. Following sampling, methimazole starting at 30 mg daily was given to hyperthyroidism patients, and high-dose intravenous methylprednisolone was given to ophthalmopathy patients. TCR Vbeta CDR3 sequencing of 120 to 150 peripheral blood samples (43 ophthalmopathy, 75 hyperthyroidism and some 17 progressor patients) is reported in the paper. A discovery cohort of about a hundred patients, 43 with Graves' ophthalmopathy and over 55 with stable Graves' hyperthyroidism, was used to find distinguishing TCR V-J signatures. An independent validation cohort of 18 to 20 hyperthyroidism patients and about 16 patients who later progressed to ophthalmopathy tested prospective prediction of ophthalmopathy. The approximately 100 discovery patients were randomly divided into training and test sets at a 7:3 ratio.

The CDR3 covers 17 residues, taking in both the cysteine and the phenylalanine. Of the read, only the CDR3 DNA is kept; its 51 bases are in frame from base 1. The germline V gene specifies SGHNT as CDR1 and YENEEA as CDR2. V gives up 0 bases and J gives up 9 bases, and the segment between their germline ends measures 20 bases. Broad study findings and their caveats: During validation, the model predicted progression to ophthalmopathy a median of around 7 months ahead of onset, with almost 71% sensitivity and roughly 72% specificity. Most expanded thyroid clonotypes (frequency above 0.001) were also detected in blood, suggesting blood repertoires may reflect thyroid immune responses. No statistical method was used to fix the sample size in advance, and group allocation was not hidden from the investigators. A model built on a 13 V-J signature distinguished ophthalmopathy from stable hyperthyroidism, reaching about 88% sensitivity and about 81% specificity in cross-validation and 80%/75% in testing.

The TCR beta CDR3 regions were amplified from RNA transcripts. For the first round of RT-PCR on the TCR CDR3, the HTBI primer set was used together with the Qiagen OneStep RT-PCR kit. A second multiplex PCR round built the libraries, followed by size selection and purification. Libraries were sequenced paired-end with 100 bp reads on an Illumina HiSeq2000. In the source study's methods: Raw data were processed with SOAPnuke, discarding reads with adapters, uncalled bases, mean Phred below 15, or no exact constant-primer or identifier match. High-quality paired reads were merged with COPE v1.2.5, and unique nucleotide sequences were defined as clonotypes. MiTCR v1.1 was used to align the clonotypes against IMGT TRBV, TRBD and TRBJ reference segments. Analysis was restricted to V-J combinations with a frequency above 0.0001, which covered roughly 99% of repertoires. The TCS score was defined as F50 (clonal expansion) divided by E x V (chaos), with BLOSUM62-based TCRdist calculated between CDR3 peptides within each V-J. Welch's t-statistics and random forest reduced several hundred V-J features to 10 to 15, which were used in a naive Bayes classifier (R e1071). TCRdb reprocessing: public reads trimmed at Q25 with fastp, clones called with MiXCR, in-frame beta chains kept. All rows with the same CDR3 protein become a single entry with the most common DNA and genes. The V and J calls were determined by TCRdb, not by the authors. In all, the sample holds about 360,000 distinct CDR3 sequences, and around a quarter of those were seen once. Roughly 80% of the sample goes to the ten largest clones.

The receptor comes from a man between 50 and 59 years old with Graves' hyperthyroidism. Recombination connected TRBV11-3 to TRBJ2-2; possibly the D gene is TRBD1, per 6 matching bases. The sequencing input was blood. The CDR3 sequence is CASSLDAGASAFRELFF. The bases are TGTGCCAGCAGCTTAGATGCAGGGGCCAGCGCTTTCCGGGAGCTGTTTTTT.